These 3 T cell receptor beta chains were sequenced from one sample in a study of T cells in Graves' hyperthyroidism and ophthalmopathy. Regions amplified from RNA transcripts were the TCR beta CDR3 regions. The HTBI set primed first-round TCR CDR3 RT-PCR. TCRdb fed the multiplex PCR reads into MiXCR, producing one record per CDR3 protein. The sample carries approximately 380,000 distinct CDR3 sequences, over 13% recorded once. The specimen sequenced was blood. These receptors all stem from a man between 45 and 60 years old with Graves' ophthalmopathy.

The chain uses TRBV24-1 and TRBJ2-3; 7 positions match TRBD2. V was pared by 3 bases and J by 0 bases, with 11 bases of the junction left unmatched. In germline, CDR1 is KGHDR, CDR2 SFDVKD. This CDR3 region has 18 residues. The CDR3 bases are TGTGCCACCAGTGATCTGCGTGGGAGGGCCTCTAGCACAGATACGCAGTATTTT. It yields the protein CATSDLRGRASSTDTQYF.

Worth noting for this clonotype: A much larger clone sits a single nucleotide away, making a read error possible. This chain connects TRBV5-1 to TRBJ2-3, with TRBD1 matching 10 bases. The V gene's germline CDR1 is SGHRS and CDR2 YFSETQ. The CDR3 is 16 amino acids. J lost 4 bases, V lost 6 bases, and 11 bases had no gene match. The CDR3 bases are TGCGCCAGCAACGCGGAGGGACAGGGGCTCTCAGATACGCAGTATTTT. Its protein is CASNAEGQGLSDTQYF.

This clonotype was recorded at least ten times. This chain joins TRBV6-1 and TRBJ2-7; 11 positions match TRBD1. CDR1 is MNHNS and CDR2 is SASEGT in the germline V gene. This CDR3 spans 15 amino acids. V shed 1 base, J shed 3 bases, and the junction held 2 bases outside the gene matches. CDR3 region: CASSEGGTGGYEQYF. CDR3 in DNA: TGTGCCAGCAGTGAAGGGGGGACAGGGGGCTACGAGCAGTACTTC.